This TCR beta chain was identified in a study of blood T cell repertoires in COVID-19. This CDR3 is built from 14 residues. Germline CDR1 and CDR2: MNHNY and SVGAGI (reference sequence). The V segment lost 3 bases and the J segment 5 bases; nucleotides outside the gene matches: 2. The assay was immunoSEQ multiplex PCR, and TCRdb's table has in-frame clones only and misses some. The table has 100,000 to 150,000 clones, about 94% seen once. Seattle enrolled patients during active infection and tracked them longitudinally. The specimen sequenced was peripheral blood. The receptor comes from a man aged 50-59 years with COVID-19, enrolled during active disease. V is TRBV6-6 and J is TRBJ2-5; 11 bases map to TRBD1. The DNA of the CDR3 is TGTGCCAGCAGTTATCGGACAGGGGGCGAGACCCAGTACTTC. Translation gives CASSYRTGGETQYF.